The rows below give T cell receptor beta chains drawn from one sample of a study of blood T cell repertoires in COVID-19. Sequencing was performed with immunoSEQ multiplex PCR; in TCRdb, only in-frame clones are kept and a portion is missing. The sample holds about 520,000 clones, around 85% seen once. The material sequenced was peripheral blood. These TCRs come from a human donor in a cohort sampled during active COVID-19. The conserved cysteine and the conserved F or W are not part of the CDR3 here.

J: TRBJ1-2
V: TRBV6-6
CDR3: ASSSSSGTGGRGYT

J: TRBJ2-1
V: TRBV7-3
CDR3: ASSPGVDNEQF

J: TRBJ2-2
V: TRBV14
CDR3: ASSLLQGLAGIMPGELF

J: TRBJ2-3
V: TRBV6-5
CDR3: ASGRKGLAGGAKY

J: TRBJ1-5
V: TRBV4-3
CDR3: ASSRFTGSNQPQH

J: TRBJ2-1
V: TRBV6-2/TRBV6-3
CDR3: ASSYSTKEQF

J: TRBJ1-4
V: TRBV18
CDR3: ASSLFTGTTNEKLF

J: TRBJ1-5
V: TRBV7-4
CDR3: ASSTGLFSNQPQH

J: TRBJ2-1
V: TRBV18
CDR3: ASSPRQVSSYNEQF

J: TRBJ2-3
V: TRBV28
CDR3: ASNHFAGGRGRDTQY

J: TRBJ1-5
V: TRBV19
CDR3: ASSTTRGLDQPQH

J: TRBJ2-7
V: TRBV6-5
CDR3: ATVGGASYEQY

J: TRBJ2-1
V: TRBV1
CDR3: TSSPEFRGSSYNEQF

J: TRBJ2-3
V: TRBV19
CDR3: ASMGTSGRLTDTQY

J: TRBJ2-3
V: TRBV7-2
CDR3: ASSLFGTSVTDTQY

J: TRBJ1-1
V: TRBV25-1
CDR3: ASSEAGVNTEAF

J: TRBJ1-5
V: TRBV18
CDR3: ASSLQGSQPQH